Presented here are 22 T cell receptor beta chains from one specimen sequenced in a study of OX40 agonist ivuxolimab in advanced cancers. Receptor amplification or capture employed the immunoSEQ multiplex PCR assay. TCRdb stores this immuneACCESS table with in-frame sequences only. Part of the clones is absent; in the studies checked, under half of the shortfall reflects unresolved V genes, and no reason is known for the rest. The sample contains about 100,000 clones, roughly nine tenths of them found a single time. Jointly, the top ten make up under 0.4% of the sample. The input for sequencing was CD4+ or CD8+ T cells sorted from blood, taken in a trial of the OX40 agonist ivuxolimab. Every receptor here comes from an adult with an advanced solid tumor such as melanoma, head and neck, liver or kidney cancer.

The chain has TRBV7-2 and TRBJ1-1; D remains unclear. The CDR3 sequence is 13 residues long. V was trimmed by 5 bases and J by 1 base, leaving 8 bases between them. The germline gives CDR1 SGHTA, CDR2 FQGNSA. The CDR3: CASSLMGNTEAFF. CDR3 nucleotide sequence: TGTGCCAGCAGCCTGATGGGGAACACTGAAGCTTTCTTT.

The chain has TRBV27 and TRBJ2-2; the D gene could be TRBD1 or TRBD2 (6 bases each). V lost 0 bases and J lost 4, with 18 bases in between. CDR1 MNHEY and CDR2 SMNVEV come from the germline V gene (reference sequence). This CDR3 has 18 amino acids. CDR3 bases: TGTGCCAGCAGTTTATCTTGGGCGACCAGGGGAGGCACCGGGGAGCTGTTTTTT. Its translation is CASSLSWATRGGTGELFF.

The rearrangement links TRBV5-4 to TRBJ1-2; D may be TRBD1 (5 bases). The CDR3 sequence is 14 residues long. Trimming took off 2 bases at V and 4 bases at J, with 12 bases between the two ends. Germline lookup yields CDR1 SGHNT and CDR2 YYREEE (reference sequence). DNA for the CDR3: TGTGCCAGCAGCTTTCAGGGTATGGTCTATGGCTACACCTTC. Its translation: CASSFQGMVYGYTF.

The chain is built from TRBV5-6 and TRBJ2-5; 13 nucleotides match TRBD2. From germline, CDR1 is SGHDT and CDR2 YYEEEE. J lost 4 bases, V lost 3 bases, and 6 bases had no gene match. The CDR3 consists of 16 residues. In nucleotides, the CDR3 is TGTGCCAGCAGCTCCCGTGGACTAGCGGGAGTAGAGACCCAGTACTTC. This sequence encodes CASSSRGLAGVETQYF.

Comments on this clone: In the same sample, other DNA sequences code for this CDR3. The chain joins TRBV28 to TRBJ1-2; D gene uncertain. Germline V lookup: CDR1 MDHEN, CDR2 SYDVKM. This CDR3 comprises 11 residues. V lost 4 bases to trimming and J lost 5 bases, with 5 bases between them. CDR3 sequence (DNA): TGTGCCAGCAGTTCCACGTATGGCTACACCTTC. It yields the protein CASSSTYGYTF.

V gene TRBV9 combines with J gene TRBJ2-1; 12 bases match TRBD2. The CDR3 sequence is 14 residues long. Per germline, CDR1 SGDLS and CDR2 YYNGEE. With 3 bases clipped from V and 13 bases from J, the junction kept 8 bases outside the gene matches. The CDR3 loop reads CASSGQTSGSNQFF. For the CDR3, the DNA is TGTGCCAGCAGCGGCCAGACTAGCGGGAGTAACCAGTTCTTC.

J is TRBJ2-2 and V is TRBV19; tentative D call: TRBD1 (5 bases). V lost 0 bases to trimming and J lost 6 bases, with 5 bases between them. Germline V gives CDR1 LNHDA, CDR2 SQIVND (reference sequence). The CDR3 contains 13 residues. CDR3 in DNA: TGTGCCAGTAGTATAGACAGGGCCGGGGAGCTGTTTTTT. It codes for CASSIDRAGELFF.

The chain recombines TRBV5-8 with TRBJ1-4; D remains unclear. Per the germline V gene, CDR1 is SGHTS and CDR2 is YDEGEE. Trimming stripped 4 bases from V and 5 bases from J, with 9 bases between. The CDR3 is 13 residues long. CDR3 bases: TGTGCCAGCAGCAGTGGCCCGAATGAAAAACTGTTTTTT. Translated, it gives CASSSGPNEKLFF.

J is TRBJ1-5 and V is TRBV28; D not certain. The CDR3 totals 17 residues. The V end was cut by 6 bases, the J end by 0 bases, with 18 bases between. The germline CDR1 and CDR2 sequences are MDHEN and SYDVKM. CDR3 sequence (DNA): TGTGCCAGCAGCAGCCCCGGAGTTCGGTATAGCAATCAGCCCCAGCATTTT. Its protein is CASSSPGVRYSNQPQHF.

This chain connects TRBV14 to TRBJ2-1; no clear D. CDR1 and CDR2 from the germline V gene are SGHDN and FVKESK. The CDR3 contains 16 residues. Trimming took 4 bases from V and 0 from J, leaving 13 bases between them. The CDR3 DNA is TGTGCCAGCAGCCCCACCTTGTCAAGCTCCTACAATGAGCAGTTCTTC. This translates into CASSPTLSSSYNEQFF.

The CDR3 region is CASSPHPSVEQETQYF. In DNA form, the CDR3 reads TGTGCCAGCAGCCCACACCCAAGTGTGGAGCAAGAGACCCAGTACTTC. The chain combines TRBV9 with TRBJ2-5; D gene uncertain. CDR3 length equals 16 residues. Germline V gene data show CDR1 as SGDLS and CDR2 as YYNGEE. Trimming shortened V by 4 bases and J by 2 bases, and 18 bases separated the two germline ends.

The chain has TRBV27 and TRBJ2-4; unclear D gene. Germline CDR1 is MNHEY and CDR2 is SMNVEV (reference sequence). The CDR3 consists of 17 residues. The CDR3, as DNA: TGTGCGTCCTCGGCAGTCCCGTGGACGGTGGGCAAAAACATTCAGTACTTC. Amino acid sequence: CASSAVPWTVGKNIQYF.

The genes are TRBV7-2 and TRBJ2-1; 10 nucleotides align to TRBD1. The CDR3 is made up of 13 amino acids. The germline V gene encodes CDR1 SGHTA and CDR2 FQGNSA. J lost 9 bases, V lost 5 bases, and 4 bases had no gene match. This CDR3 is CASSDRGRVEQFF. The CDR3 DNA reads TGTGCCAGCAGCGACAGGGGGCGGGTTGAGCAGTTCTTC.

The rearrangement links TRBV10-1 to TRBJ1-2, with TRBD1 matching 7 bases. V shed 1 base and J 0 bases; nucleotides not matched to a gene: 5. The CDR3 has 16 residues. In germline, CDR1 is WNHNN, CDR2 SYGVQD (reference sequence). CDR3 sequence reads: CASSELRGLANYGYTF. CDR3 DNA: TGCGCCAGCAGTGAGTTAAGGGGGCTTGCTAACTATGGCTACACCTTC.

J is TRBJ2-7 and V is TRBV18, with unresolved D. The V gene's germline CDR1 is KGHSH and CDR2 LQKENI. V was trimmed by 2 bases and J by 0 bases, leaving 5 bases between them. This CDR3 has 13 amino acids. The CDR3 here is CASSPTASYEQYF. The CDR3 DNA reads as TGTGCCAGCTCACCAACAGCCTCCTACGAGCAGTACTTC.

V gene TRBV7-6 combines with J gene TRBJ2-5; D uncertain. CDR3 size: 16 residues. The V and J ends lost 4 bases and 5 bases respectively, with 20 bases between them. The germline CDR1 and CDR2 sequences are SGHVS and FNYEAQ. The CDR3 DNA is TGTGCCAGCAGCTCAGGAGTTAATCGGCAGGTGGAGACCCAGTACTTC. Translating gives CASSSGVNRQVETQYF.

This chain connects TRBV6-5 to TRBJ2-2; D unresolved. The V gene lost 7 bases and the J gene lost 5 bases, with 8 bases spanning the gap. The germline CDR1 and CDR2 sequences are MNHEY and SVGAGI. This CDR3 region has 12 residues. The CDR3 nucleotides read TGTGCCAGCATGGGTAGAACCGGGGAGCTGTTTTTT. Translated: CASMGRTGELFF.

CDR3 sequence reads: CASSYKGQGNEKLFF. In nucleotides, the CDR3 is TGTGCCAGCAGTTACAAGGGACAGGGGAATGAAAAACTGTTTTTT. The chain uses TRBV6-5 and TRBJ1-4; 10 bases are a match to TRBD1. V was clipped by 2 bases and J by 5 bases; unmatched bases: 2. The V gene's germline CDR1 is MNHEY and CDR2 SVGAGI. The CDR3 contains 15 residues.

The chain recombines TRBV9 with TRBJ2-2; 11 bases align to TRBD2. The CDR3 has 16 residues. CDR1 and CDR2 from the germline V gene are SGDLS and YYNGEE. V lost 2 bases to trimming and J lost 7 bases; unmatched junction nucleotides: 7. CDR3 nucleotides: TGTGCCAGCAGCGTTTTTAGCGGGAGGGCGATCGGGGAGCTGTTTTTT. As protein: CASSVFSGRAIGELFF. Complete variable domain (other parts from reference TRBV9 and TRBJ2-2): DSGVTQTPKHLITATGQRVTLRCSPRSGDLSVYWYQQSLDQGLQFLIQYYNGEERAKGNILERFSAQQFPDLHSELNLSSLELGDSALYFCASSVFSGRAIGELFFGEGSRLTVL.

The chain couples TRBV19 to TRBJ2-1; D possibly matches TRBD1 or TRBD2 (5 bases each). In germline, CDR1 is LNHDA, CDR2 SQIVND (reference sequence). Between the trimmed V and J ends, which lost 5 bases and 2 bases, there was a span of 13 bases. The CDR3 length is 15 residues. CDR3 nucleotides: TGTGCCAGTAGTCTCGGGACGGTGACCTACAATGAGCAGTTCTTC. Translation gives CASSLGTVTYNEQFF. The full variable domain, its missing parts supplied by reference TRBV19 and TRBJ2-1, is DGGITQSPKYLFRKEGQNVTLSCEQNLNHDAMYWYRQDPGQGLRLIYYSQIVNDFQKGDIAEGYSVSREKKESFPLTVTSAQKNPTAFYLCASSLGTVTYNEQFFGPGTRLTVL.

The chain has TRBV28 and TRBJ2-3; 8 bases fit TRBD2. CDR1 is MDHEN, CDR2 SYDVKM, per germline. Trimming cost V 2 bases and J 5 bases; bases outside gene matches: 15. The CDR3 runs 18 residues. This chain's CDR3 is CASSLGWGAGVGGDTQYF. The CDR3 DNA sequence: TGTGCCAGCAGTTTAGGCTGGGGAGCGGGAGTTGGGGGAGATACGCAGTATTTT. The whole variable domain, remainder taken from reference TRBV28 and TRBJ2-3, is DVKVTQSSRYLVKRTGEKVFLECVQDMDHENMFWYRQDPGLGLRLIYFSYDVKMKEKGDIPEGYSVSREKKERFSLILESASTNQTSMYLCASSLGWGAGVGGDTQYFGPGTRLTVL.

In the case of this clone: Other DNA sequences in the same sample also yield this CDR3. This chain connects TRBV20-1 to TRBJ2-7, with D possibly being TRBD1 (5 bases). The CDR3 runs to 11 residues. The V gene lost 2 bases and the J gene lost 4 bases, with 6 bases spanning the gap. Germline values: CDR1 DFQATT, CDR2 SNEGSKA (reference sequence). In DNA, the CDR3 is TGCAGTGCTAGACAGGGATACGAGCAGTACTTC. The encoded protein is CSARQGYEQYF.